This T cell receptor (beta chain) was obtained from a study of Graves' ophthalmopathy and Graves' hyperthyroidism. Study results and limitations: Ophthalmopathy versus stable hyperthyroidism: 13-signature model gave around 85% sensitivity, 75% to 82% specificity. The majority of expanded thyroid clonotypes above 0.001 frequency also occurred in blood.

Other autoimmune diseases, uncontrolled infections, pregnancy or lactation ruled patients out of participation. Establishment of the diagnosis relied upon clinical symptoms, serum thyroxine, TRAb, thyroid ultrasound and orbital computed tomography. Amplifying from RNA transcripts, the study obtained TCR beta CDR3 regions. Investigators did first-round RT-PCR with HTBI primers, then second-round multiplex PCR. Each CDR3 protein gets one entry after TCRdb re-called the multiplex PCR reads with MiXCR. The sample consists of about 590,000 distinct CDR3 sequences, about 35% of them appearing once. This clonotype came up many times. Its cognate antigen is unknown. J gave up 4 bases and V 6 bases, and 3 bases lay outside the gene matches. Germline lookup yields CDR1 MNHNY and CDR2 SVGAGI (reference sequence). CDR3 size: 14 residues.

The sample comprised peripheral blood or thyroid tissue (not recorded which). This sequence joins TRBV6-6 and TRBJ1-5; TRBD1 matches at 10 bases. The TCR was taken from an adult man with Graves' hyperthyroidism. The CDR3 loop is CASSGDRGNQPQHF. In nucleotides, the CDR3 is TGTGCCAGCAGCGGGGACAGGGGTAATCAGCCCCAGCATTTT.